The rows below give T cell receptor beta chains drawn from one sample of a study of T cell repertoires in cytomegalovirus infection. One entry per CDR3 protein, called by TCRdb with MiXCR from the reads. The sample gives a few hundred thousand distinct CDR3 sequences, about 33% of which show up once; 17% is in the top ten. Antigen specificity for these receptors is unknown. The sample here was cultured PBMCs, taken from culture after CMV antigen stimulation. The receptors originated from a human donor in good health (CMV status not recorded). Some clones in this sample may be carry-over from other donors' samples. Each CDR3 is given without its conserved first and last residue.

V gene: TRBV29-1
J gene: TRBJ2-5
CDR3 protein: SVVGSDQETQY

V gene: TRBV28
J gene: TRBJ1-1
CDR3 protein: ASSKPGTYTEAF

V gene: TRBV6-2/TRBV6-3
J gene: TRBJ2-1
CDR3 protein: ASSYSRSGSYNEQF

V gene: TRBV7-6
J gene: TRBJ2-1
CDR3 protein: ASSLVTYREYNEQF

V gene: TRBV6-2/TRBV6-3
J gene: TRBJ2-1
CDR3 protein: ASGQDLSSYNEQF

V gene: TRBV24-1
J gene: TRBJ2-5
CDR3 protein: ATSDLRITGAQY

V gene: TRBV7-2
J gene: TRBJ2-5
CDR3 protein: ASSSGLADFYSGETQY

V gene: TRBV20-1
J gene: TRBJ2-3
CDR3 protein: SADSGSSTDTQY

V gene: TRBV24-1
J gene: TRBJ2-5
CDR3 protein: ATGSEAETQY

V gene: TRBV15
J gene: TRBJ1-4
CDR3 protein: ATSRDPGLRMNNEKLF

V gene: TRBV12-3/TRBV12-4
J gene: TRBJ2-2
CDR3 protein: ASSPRQVLTGELF

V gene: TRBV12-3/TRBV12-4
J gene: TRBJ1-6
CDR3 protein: ASSLGGHNSPLH

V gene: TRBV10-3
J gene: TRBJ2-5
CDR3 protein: AISESIPSGSRTQY

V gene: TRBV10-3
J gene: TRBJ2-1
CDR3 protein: AIKASGPEANNEQF

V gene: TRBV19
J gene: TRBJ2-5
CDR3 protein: ASKGLAGDETQY

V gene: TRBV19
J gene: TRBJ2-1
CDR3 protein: ASSVGSYNEQF

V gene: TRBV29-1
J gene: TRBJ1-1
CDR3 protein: SVENRIGWLAEAF

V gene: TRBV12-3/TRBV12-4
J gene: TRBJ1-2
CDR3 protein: ASSHTGGRNYGYT

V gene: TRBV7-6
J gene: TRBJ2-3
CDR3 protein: ASSLDAGSSTDTQY

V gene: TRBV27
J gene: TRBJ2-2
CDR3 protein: ARSQSGPTGELF

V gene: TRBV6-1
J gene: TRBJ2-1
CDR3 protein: ASSEDSLTAQF

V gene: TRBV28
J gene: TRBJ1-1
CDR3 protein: GTGIWTEAF

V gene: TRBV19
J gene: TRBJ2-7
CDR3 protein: ASSMGTGTYEQY

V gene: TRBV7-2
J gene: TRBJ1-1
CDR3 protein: ASSLYGGSGEAF

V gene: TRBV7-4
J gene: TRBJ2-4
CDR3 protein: ASSSLGATNIQY

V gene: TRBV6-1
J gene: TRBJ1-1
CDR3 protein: ASRVSGTQNTEAF

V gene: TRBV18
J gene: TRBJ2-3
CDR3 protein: ASSGTWRRTDTDTQY

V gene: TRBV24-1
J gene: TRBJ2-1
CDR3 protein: ATSGGNNEQF

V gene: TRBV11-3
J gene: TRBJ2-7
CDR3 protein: ASSPGASYEQY

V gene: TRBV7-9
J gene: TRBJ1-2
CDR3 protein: ASSLELGGRRGYT